This T cell receptor (beta chain) is from a study of blood T cell repertoires in COVID-19. Generated by immunoSEQ multiplex PCR, the TCRdb table keeps only in-frame clones and is missing some. The sample includes around 84,000 clones, more than 75% seen only once; the top ten take about 8%. Sequencing was done on a sample of peripheral blood. The clonotype was recovered from a man aged 80 or over with active or convalescent COVID-19.

The DNA for the CDR3 is TGTGCCACCAGCGTAGGGACAGGGGGAGAGACCCAGTACTTC. Amino acids: CATSVGTGGETQYF. The chain recombines TRBV15 with TRBJ2-5; 11 bases are a match to TRBD1. The V gene's germline CDR1 is LNHNV and CDR2 YYDKDF (reference sequence). The J segment lost 4 bases and the V segment lost 5 bases, leaving 3 bases of the junction unmatched. CDR3 length equals 14 residues. Using reference TRBV15 and TRBJ2-5 for the parts outside the CDR3, the full variable domain is DAMVIQNPRYQVTQFGKPVTLSCSQTLNHNVMYWYQQKSSQAPKLLFHYYDKDFNNEADTPDNFQSRRPNTSFCFLDIRSPGLGDTAMYLCATSVGTGGETQYFGPGTRLLVL.